Following are 18 T cell receptor beta chains from one sample sequenced in a study of T-cell reconstitution after alpha-beta-depleted transplantation in children. Researchers prepared the TCRbeta library using unique molecular identifiers, the study reports. From the PCR reads, TCRdb called clonotypes with MiXCR, one entry per CDR3 protein. This repertoire shows 45,000 to 50,000 distinct CDR3 sequences, 52% found once; its top ten account for around two fifths. Source: peripheral blood, taken before TCRalphabeta/CD19-depleted stem cell transplant. The receptors here all came from a boy under three years old with SCID, due to receive a stem cell transplant.

This clonotype was found a few times. This chain uses TRBV5-1 with TRBJ2-7; 8 nucleotides agree with TRBD2. Per the germline V gene, CDR1 is SGHRS and CDR2 is YFSETQ. Germline trimming cut 1 base from V and 3 bases from J; bases unmatched to any gene: 9. The CDR3 runs to 16 residues. The CDR3 region has the DNA TGCGCCAGCAGCTTGACGATTTCCGGGGGGGTCTACGAGCAGTACTTC. Its translation is CASSLTISGGVYEQYF.

The V gene is TRBV7-2, the J gene TRBJ2-1; D perhaps matches TRBD1 (5 bases). There are 15 residues in the CDR3. V lost 3 bases and J 11 bases, leaving 20 bases between the germline ends. Germline V lookup: CDR1 SGHTA, CDR2 FQGNSA. In DNA form, the CDR3 reads TGTGCCAGCAGCTTTAGGGGTCCCCTGGCGGCTAAGCAGTTCTTC. Protein sequence: CASSFRGPLAAKQFF.

The CDR3 sequence: CASTGFSKTYGPSYGYTF. In DNA, the CDR3 is TGTGCCAGCACAGGGTTCTCCAAAACCTATGGGCCCTCCTATGGCTACACCTTC. J is TRBJ1-2 and V is TRBV6-1; TRBD1 is a possible D gene (5 bases). There are 18 residues in the CDR3. Germline CDR1 and CDR2: MNHNS and SASEGT. Between the trimmed V and J ends, which lost 7 bases and 4 bases, there was a span of 28 bases.

The chain has TRBV20-1 and TRBJ1-3; tentatively, D is TRBD1 (5 bases). Germline loops: CDR1 DFQATT, CDR2 SNEGSKA (reference sequence). Trimming pared 3 bases from V and 1 base from J, leaving 16 bases between. CDR3 length: 16 amino acids. CDR3 in amino acids: CSASPTRQFSGNTIYF. CDR3 DNA: TGCAGTGCTAGCCCCACAAGACAGTTTTCTGGAAACACCATATATTTT.

This chain joins TRBV27 and TRBJ2-3; perhaps TRBD2 as D (7 bases). Trimming cost V 4 bases and J 2 bases, with 16 bases left between them. Germline assignment: CDR1 MNHEY and CDR2 SMNVEV (reference sequence). This CDR3 spans 16 amino acids. CDR3 nucleotide sequence: TGTGCCAGCAGTTGGGGAGCCGGGGGGCCCACAGATACGCAGTATTTT. Its translation: CASSWGAGGPTDTQYF.

This clonotype was seen just once. The chain uses TRBV5-1 and TRBJ2-5; possible D gene TRBD2, 5 bases. The germline CDR1 and CDR2 sequences are SGHRS and YFSETQ. V lost 1 base, J lost 2 bases, and 9 bases lay in between. This CDR3 spans 14 amino acids. The CDR3 DNA sequence: TGCGCCAGCAGCTTGAGGAGGATACAAGAGACCCAGTACTTC. This encodes CASSLRRIQETQYF.

This rearrangement joins TRBV20-1 to TRBJ2-7; 8 nucleotides agree with TRBD1. The CDR3 totals 13 residues. Germline CDR1 and CDR2: DFQATT and SNEGSKA (reference sequence). J was trimmed by 4 bases and V by 3 bases; bases with no gene match: 5. CDR3 loop: CSASRDRPYEQYF. For the CDR3, the DNA is TGCAGTGCTAGCCGGGACAGGCCGTACGAGCAGTACTTC.

This clonotype was seen a few times. The gene calls are TRBV2 and TRBJ1-4; no clear D. V was cut by 1 base and J by 11 bases, with 8 bases left in between. Per the germline V gene, CDR1 is SNHLY and CDR2 is FYNNEI. The CDR3 totals 12 residues. CDR3 DNA: TGTGCCAGCAGTGAAGGGGCACGCAAACTGTTTTTT. This gives the protein CASSEGARKLFF.

The J gene is TRBJ2-3, the V gene TRBV12-3 or TRBV12-4, with TRBD1 matching over 8 bases. The CDR3 length is 14 residues. After removal of 3 bases from V and 1 base from J, the junction contained 0 bases not matched to a gene. DNA for the CDR3: TGTGCCAGCAGTTTGACAGGGGGCACAGATACGCAGTATTTT. This sequence encodes CASSLTGGTDTQYF.

This clonotype was recorded once. This chain joins TRBV7-2 and TRBJ2-5; D is uncertain. This CDR3 comprises 13 residues. V was clipped by 2 bases and J by 4 bases, with 8 bases between them. Germline CDR1 and CDR2: SGHTA and FQGNSA. DNA for the CDR3: TGTGCCAGCAGCTTAATGGCTCGAGAGACCCAGTACTTC. The encoded protein is CASSLMARETQYF. The full variable domain, in which reference TRBV7-2 and TRBJ2-5 provide the parts outside the CDR3, is GAGVSQSPSNKVTEKGKDVELRCDPISGHTALYWYRQSLGQGLEFLIYFQGNSAPDKSGLPSDRFSAERTGGSVSTLTIQRTQQEDSAVYLCASSLMARETQYFGPGTRLLVL.

The J gene is TRBJ1-1, the V gene TRBV6-4, with D unresolved. Trimming removed 2 bases from V and 4 bases from J, with 5 bases in between. Germline-derived CDR1 and CDR2 are MRHNA and SNTAGT. The CDR3 covers 12 residues. The CDR3 loop reads CASSDRGTEAFF. Written as DNA, the CDR3 is TGTGCCAGCAGTGACCGGGGCACTGAAGCTTTCTTT.

V is TRBV10-3 and J is TRBJ2-5; D call uncertain. CDR1 is ENHRY, CDR2 SYGVKD, per germline. The CDR3 consists of 11 residues. Trimming cost V 7 bases and J 5 bases, with 8 bases left between them. CDR3 in DNA: TGTGCCATCACTGACGGGGAGACCCAGTACTTC. Amino acids: CAITDGETQYF.

The CDR3 reads CSATSPTKNIQYF. As DNA, the CDR3 is TGCAGTGCTACCAGCCCAACCAAAAACATTCAGTACTTC. The chain has TRBV20-1 and TRBJ2-4; no definite D call. The V and J ends lost 4 bases and 2 bases respectively, with 9 bases between them. Germline V gene sequence: CDR1 DFQATT, CDR2 SNEGSKA (reference sequence). The CDR3 runs 13 residues.

This chain connects TRBV7-2 to TRBJ1-2; 8 bases match TRBD1. Germline CDR1 reads SGHTA; CDR2 reads FQGNSA. J was trimmed by 8 bases and V by 5 bases; bases with no gene match: 7. This CDR3 region has 13 residues. The CDR3 protein is CASSARQGNGYTF. The CDR3 DNA is TGTGCCAGCAGCGCCAGACAGGGGAACGGCTACACCTTC.

This clonotype was observed a handful of times. The J gene is TRBJ2-3, the V gene TRBV7-6; D is uncertain. CDR1 is SGHVS and CDR2 is FNYEAQ in the germline V gene. V shed 5 bases and J shed 4 bases, with 10 bases lying between them. This CDR3 spans 13 amino acids. This CDR3 is CASSVTLADTQYF. DNA for the CDR3: TGTGCCAGCAGCGTAACGCTGGCAGATACGCAGTATTTT.

The chain carries TRBV7-6 and TRBJ2-1; D may be TRBD2 (5 bases). Germline CDR1 SGHVS, CDR2 FNYEAQ. The CDR3 runs to 16 residues. V lost 5 bases and J 6 bases, leaving 20 bases between the germline ends. The CDR3 DNA sequence: TGTGCCAGCAGCGACTATCAGGCTGTGGCCTCCAATGAGCAGTTCTTC. Translation: CASSDYQAVASNEQFF.

The rearrangement uses TRBV6-1 and TRBJ2-3; D tentatively reads TRBD1 or TRBD2 (5 bases each). CDR3 size: 17 residues. Germline CDR1 MNHNS, CDR2 SASEGT. V was pared by 5 bases and J by 0 bases, with 18 bases between. The CDR3, as DNA: TGTGCCAGCAGTCTCCGACTATGGGGCTTTAGCACAGATACGCAGTATTTT. Protein product: CASSLRLWGFSTDTQYF.

V and J are TRBV20-1 and TRBJ2-3; 7 nucleotides align to TRBD2. V gave up 6 bases and J gave up 0 bases; unmatched junction bases: 12. Germline V gene data show CDR1 as DFQATT and CDR2 as SNEGSKA (reference sequence). This CDR3 is built from 16 residues. CDR3 nucleotides: TGCAGTGCCTCAGACGGGGGGATTACTAGCACAGATACGCAGTATTTT. Its translation is CSASDGGITSTDTQYF.